This T cell receptor (beta chain) emerged from a study of T cells in Graves' hyperthyroidism and ophthalmopathy. CDR1 is SGHTA and CDR2 is FQGNSA in the germline V gene. V lost 6 bases and J lost 9; bases outside the gene matches: 16. The CDR3 is 15 amino acids. Amplified regions were TCR beta CDR3 sequences from RNA transcripts. A set of HTBI primers served as the primers for a first-round RT-PCR of the TCR CDR3. TCRdb independently ran MiXCR on the multiplex PCR reads; one entry per CDR3 protein. Among around 700,000 distinct CDR3 sequences listed, roughly a third were seen once. This clonotype was detected a few times.

The sequence was obtained from a woman between 40 and 50 years old with Graves' hyperthyroidism. The rearrangement joins TRBV7-2 to TRBJ2-5; 7 positions agree with TRBD2. The sequenced material came from blood. The CDR3 sequence is CASRQVSSGGEPQYF. CDR3 bases: TGTGCCAGCAGACAGGTGTCTAGCGGAGGGGAACCCCAGTACTTC.